Listed here are 4 T cell receptor beta chains from one sample, sequenced in a study of CD8 T cells in Susac syndrome. Random hexamers primed reverse transcription of about 0.5 to 1 ug RNA. TCRdb reprocessed the immunoSEQ multiplex PCR reads via MiXCR and lists one record per CDR3 protein. The sample gives fewer than 200,000 distinct CDR3 sequences, around 90% of which show up once; 0.087% is in the top ten. Sequenced: CD4+ T cells from PBMCs. These receptors were collected from a human donor with Susac syndrome.

The chain recombines TRBV30 with TRBJ1-2, with a weak D call TRBD1 (5 bases). V lost 0 bases to trimming and J lost 6 bases, with 14 bases between them. This CDR3 has 14 residues. CDR1 and CDR2 (germline): GTSNPN, SVGIG (reference sequence). CDR3 sequence: CAWSVGDGYDGYTF. In nucleotides, the CDR3 is TGTGCCTGGAGTGTAGGGGACGGATATGATGGCTACACCTTC.

The V and J genes are TRBV5-1 and TRBJ2-1; a possible D gene is TRBD1 (5 bases). CDR3 length: 14 residues. V was cut by 2 bases and J by 4 bases, with 10 bases left in between. Germline CDR1 and CDR2: SGHRS and YFSETQ. In DNA, the CDR3 is TGCGCCAGCAGCTTTGCGGACAATTACAATGAGCAGTTCTTC. It specifies CASSFADNYNEQFF.

The rearrangement links TRBV9 to TRBJ2-2; 8 bases fit TRBD2. With V trimmed by 2 bases and J by 1 base, 1 base remained unmatched. The CDR3 loop spans 15 amino acids. The germline V gene has CDR1 SGDLS and CDR2 YYNGEE. CDR3 in amino acids: CASSVSGRNTGELFF. The CDR3 DNA reads TGTGCCAGCAGCGTGAGCGGGAGGAACACCGGGGAGCTGTTTTTT.

This clonotype was observed a single time. This chain uses TRBV10-3 with TRBJ1-1; D is ambiguous. CDR3 length equals 13 residues. V was clipped by 4 bases and J by 3 bases, with 9 bases between them. Looked up from germline, CDR1 is ENHRY and CDR2 is SYGVKD. CDR3 in amino acids: CAISGWVDTEAFF. The CDR3 DNA reads as TGTGCCATCAGTGGTTGGGTCGACACTGAAGCTTTCTTT.